This record looks at one T cell receptor (beta chain) sequence and its context. What antigen it recognizes has not been identified. No base quality information exists; no much larger clone differs at one position. This sample was included in a study of blood T cell repertoires in COVID-19 (TCRdb year 2020). A note on the overall study: Samples covering the acute and convalescent phases of COVID-19 were provided by collaborators in the United States, Italy and Spain. The repertoires were released in a freely available public database intended as a resource for research on the immune response to SARS-CoV-2. Subjects who had been exposed to COVID-19, were actively infected with it, or had recovered from it provided the deeply sampled blood TCRbeta repertoires that made up the dataset. Nearly every sample came with metadata listing a de-identified subject ID, COVID-19 status, age in years and sex. The material from the prospective study consisted of cDNA or gDNA derived from T cells, B-cell-depleted T cells, or PBMCs. The samples were drawn from two sources: the first 160 participants of the ongoing ImmuneRACE study, and 1,254 subjects contributed by 6 global collaborators. Where HLA class I and class II types were available, the types were taken from metadata supplied by the sample provider, not from assay-based typing. Overall study results and their limits: How much clinical and demographic metadata was included differed by source and by participant, and the metadata was provided uncurated.

The CDR3 covers 12 residues, taking in both the cysteine and the phenylalanine. Left in the record is the CDR3 DNA by itself, 36 bases read in frame from the first base. Taken from the germline V gene, the CDR1 and CDR2 loops are SGHVS and FQNEAQ. The junction shows trimming of 1 base on V and 5 bases on J, plus 5 bases between the germline ends. A second Seattle source provided samples from volunteer blood donors who had recovered from COVID-19. Collaborating institutions collected whole blood in K2EDTA tubes following their own protocols. For TCRbeta analysis, collaborators shipped samples as frozen whole blood, isolated PBMCs, or DNA extracted from either of those sample types. TCRbeta CDR3 regions were amplified from genomic DNA using the immunoSEQ Assay, a bias-controlled multiplex PCR. The authors' analysis ran thus. Nucleated cell counts per sample were estimated from amplification of reference gene primers within the assay. Sequence reads were collapsed and filtered to measure the absolute abundance of every unique TCRbeta CDR3 rearrangement. For each sample, productive Simpson clonality was calculated as the square root of Simpson's diversity index across productive rearrangements. Drawn from immuneACCESS, this table holds only the in-frame rearrangements with V and J called that TCRdb kept. Clones are partly lost; checked studies trace under half to an unresolved V gene and leave the rest unexplained. The D gene and trimming were derived from the DNA, and the V and J assignments and clone size from that table. The sample table contains 230,000 or so clones; only one count was recorded for approximately 92% of them. The top ten clonotypes cover roughly 5% of the sample.

This TCR was recovered from a woman in her 40s who had recovered from COVID-19. The sample consisted of peripheral blood. The receptor chain draws on TRBV7-8 and TRBJ1-2, with the D gene call left open. The DNA sequence reads TGTGCCAGCAGCTTAGGTCCTTATGGCTACACCTTC. This is translated as CASSLGPYGYTF.